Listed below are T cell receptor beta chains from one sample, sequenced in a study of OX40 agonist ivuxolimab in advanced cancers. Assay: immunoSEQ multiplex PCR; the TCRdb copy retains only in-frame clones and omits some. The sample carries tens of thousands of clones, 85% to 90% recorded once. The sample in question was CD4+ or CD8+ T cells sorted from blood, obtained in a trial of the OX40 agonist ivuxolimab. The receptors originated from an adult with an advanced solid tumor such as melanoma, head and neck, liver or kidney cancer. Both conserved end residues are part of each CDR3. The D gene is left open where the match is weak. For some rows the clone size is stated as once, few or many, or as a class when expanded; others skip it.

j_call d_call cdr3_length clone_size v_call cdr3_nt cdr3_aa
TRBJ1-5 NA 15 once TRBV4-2 TGTGCCAGCAGCCAAGACAGGCAGGGACTTCCGCCCCAGCATTTT CASSQDRQGLPPQHF
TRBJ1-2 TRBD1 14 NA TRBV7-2 TGTGCCAGCAGCTTAGCGGGGACAGACTATGGCTACACCTTC CASSLAGTDYGYTF
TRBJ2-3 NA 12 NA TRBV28 TGTGCCAGCAGTTTGGGGGGAGATACGCAGTATTTT CASSLGGDTQYF
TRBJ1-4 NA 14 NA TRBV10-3 TGTGCCATCAGTGAATCCCCGGGGAACGAAAAACTGTTTTTT CAISESPGNEKLFF
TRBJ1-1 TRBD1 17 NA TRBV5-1 TGCGCCAGCAGCTTGGTCGGACAGGGGGCAGGAAACACTGAAGCTTTCTTT CASSLVGQGAGNTEAFF
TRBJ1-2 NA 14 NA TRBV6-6 TGTGCCAGCAGTTACGTTCCGACTAACTATGGCTACACCTTC CASSYVPTNYGYTF
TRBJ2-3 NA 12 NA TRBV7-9 TGTGCCAGCAGCCTAGTGAGGGATACGCAGTATTTT CASSLVRDTQYF
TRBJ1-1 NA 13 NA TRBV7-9 TGTGCCAGCAGCTTAGAGGCAGGGGTTGAAGCTTTCTTT CASSLEAGVEAFF
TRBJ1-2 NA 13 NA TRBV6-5 TGTGCCAGCAGCTTCGGATCCAACTATGGCTACACCTTC CASSFGSNYGYTF
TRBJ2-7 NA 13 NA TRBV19 TGTGCCAGTAGTATAGGGCAGAACTACGAGCAGTACTTC CASSIGQNYEQYF
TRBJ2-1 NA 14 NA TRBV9 TGTGCCAGCAGCGTAGCCAACCTCTACAATGTGCAGTTCTTC CASSVANLYNVQFF
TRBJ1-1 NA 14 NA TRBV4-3 TGCGCCAGCAGCCAAGAAACCGATCTCACTGAAGCTTTCTTT CASSQETDLTEAFF
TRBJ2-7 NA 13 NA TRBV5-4 TGTGCCAGCAGCTTTGGAGGGGCCTACGAGCAGTACTTC CASSFGGAYEQYF
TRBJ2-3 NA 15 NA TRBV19 TGTGCCAGTAGTATAGATAGACTCGACACAGATACGCAGTATTTT CASSIDRLDTDTQYF
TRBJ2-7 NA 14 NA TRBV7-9 TGTGCCAGCAGCTCCCCGGGACGGCACTACGAGCAGTACTTC CASSSPGRHYEQYF
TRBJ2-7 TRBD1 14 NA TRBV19 TGTGCCAGTAGTCCGGGACAGGGGGCCTCCGAGCAGTACTTC CASSPGQGASEQYF
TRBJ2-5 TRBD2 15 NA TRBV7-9 TGTGCCAGCAACCGGGGACTAGTGGCATCTGAGACCCAGTACTTC CASNRGLVASETQYF
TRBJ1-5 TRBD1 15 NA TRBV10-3 TGTGCCATCAGTGAAGGGACAGGTATGAGTCAGCCCCAGCATTTT CAISEGTGMSQPQHF
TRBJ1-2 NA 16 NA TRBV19 TGTGCCAGTAGTATAGATCACACGAGGGCTAACTATGGCTACACCTTC CASSIDHTRANYGYTF
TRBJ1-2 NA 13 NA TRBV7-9 TGTGCCAGCAGCTTACCGCAGAACTATGGCTACACCTTC CASSLPQNYGYTF
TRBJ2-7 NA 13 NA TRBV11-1 TGTGCCAGCAGCTACGGGAGCTCCTACGAGCAGTACTTC CASSYGSSYEQYF
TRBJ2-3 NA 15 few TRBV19 TGTGCCAGTGCCCCGATGGGGGTTCTGACAGATACGCAGTATTTT CASAPMGVLTDTQYF
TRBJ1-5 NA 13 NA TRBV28 TGTGCCAGCGTGTCAGGTAGCAATCAGCCCCAGCATTTT CASVSGSNQPQHF
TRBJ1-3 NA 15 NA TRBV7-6 TGTGCCAGCAGCTTGGGGCCTAGCTCTGGAAACACCATATATTTT CASSLGPSSGNTIYF
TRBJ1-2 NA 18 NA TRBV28 TGTGCCAGCAGTTTTAGCGCCGGCCAGGGGTACTCCAACTATGGCTACACCTTC CASSFSAGQGYSNYGYTF
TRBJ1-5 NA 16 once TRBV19 TGTGCCAGTAGTATAGGGACCCGAGGGAACAATCAGCCCCAGCATTTT CASSIGTRGNNQPQHF
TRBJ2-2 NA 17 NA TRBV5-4 TGTGCCAGCAGCTTGGTGTTTAAGAAATTTAACACCGGGGAGCTGTTTTTT CASSLVFKKFNTGELFF
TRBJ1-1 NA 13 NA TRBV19 TGTGCCAGTAGCCTCAGGGTGAACACTGAAGCTTTCTTT CASSLRVNTEAFF
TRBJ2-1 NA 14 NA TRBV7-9 TGTGCCAGCAGCTTAGTGTCAGGGCCGCGTGAGCAGTTCTTC CASSLVSGPREQFF
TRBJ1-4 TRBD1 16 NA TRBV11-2 TGTGCCAGCAGCTCCGACAGGGGCGATACTAATGAAAAACTGTTTTTT CASSSDRGDTNEKLFF
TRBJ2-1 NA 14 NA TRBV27 TGTGCCAGCAGTCCGACCATGGGGCAGGATGAGCAGTTCTTC CASSPTMGQDEQFF
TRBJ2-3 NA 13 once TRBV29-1 TGCAGCGTTGAAATCATGGGGGCAGATACGCAGTATTTT CSVEIMGADTQYF
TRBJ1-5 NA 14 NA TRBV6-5 TGTGCCAGCAGTCCCGGGGGGAATTATCAGCCCCAGCATTTT CASSPGGNYQPQHF
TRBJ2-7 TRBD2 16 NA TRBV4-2 TGTGCCAGCAGCCAAGAGCTAGCGGGAGGTTCCGGAGAGCAGTACTTC CASSQELAGGSGEQYF
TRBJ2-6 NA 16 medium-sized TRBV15 TGTGCCACCAGCAGAGATTTTAGCTCTGGGGCCAACGTCCTGACTTTC CATSRDFSSGANVLTF
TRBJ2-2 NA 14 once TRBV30 TGTGCCTGGAGTCGGGACTCCCACACCGGGGAGCTGTTTTTT CAWSRDSHTGELFF
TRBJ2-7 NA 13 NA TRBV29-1 TGCAGCGTTGAAGGGACAGCTTCCTACGAGCAGTACTTC CSVEGTASYEQYF
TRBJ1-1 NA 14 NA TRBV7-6 TGTGCCAGCAGCTTAGCGGGACTCGCTACTGAAGCTTTCTTT CASSLAGLATEAFF
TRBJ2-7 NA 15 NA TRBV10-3 TGTGCCATCAGTGATTCTTCGACAGATTCCTACGAGCAGTACTTC CAISDSSTDSYEQYF
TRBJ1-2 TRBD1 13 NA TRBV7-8 TGTGCCAGCAGTGAGGGGACAGCCTATGGCTACACCTTC CASSEGTAYGYTF
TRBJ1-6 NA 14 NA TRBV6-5 TGTGCCAGCAGCGTCGGCAGGGGTCGATCACCCCTCCACTTT CASSVGRGRSPLHF
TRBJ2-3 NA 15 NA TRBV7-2 TGTGCCAGCAGAGACCTACAGGCCTACACAGATACGCAGTATTTT CASRDLQAYTDTQYF
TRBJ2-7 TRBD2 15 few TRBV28 TGTGCCAGCAGCCCTCTAGCGGGAGGGTCCTACGAGCAGTACTTC CASSPLAGGSYEQYF